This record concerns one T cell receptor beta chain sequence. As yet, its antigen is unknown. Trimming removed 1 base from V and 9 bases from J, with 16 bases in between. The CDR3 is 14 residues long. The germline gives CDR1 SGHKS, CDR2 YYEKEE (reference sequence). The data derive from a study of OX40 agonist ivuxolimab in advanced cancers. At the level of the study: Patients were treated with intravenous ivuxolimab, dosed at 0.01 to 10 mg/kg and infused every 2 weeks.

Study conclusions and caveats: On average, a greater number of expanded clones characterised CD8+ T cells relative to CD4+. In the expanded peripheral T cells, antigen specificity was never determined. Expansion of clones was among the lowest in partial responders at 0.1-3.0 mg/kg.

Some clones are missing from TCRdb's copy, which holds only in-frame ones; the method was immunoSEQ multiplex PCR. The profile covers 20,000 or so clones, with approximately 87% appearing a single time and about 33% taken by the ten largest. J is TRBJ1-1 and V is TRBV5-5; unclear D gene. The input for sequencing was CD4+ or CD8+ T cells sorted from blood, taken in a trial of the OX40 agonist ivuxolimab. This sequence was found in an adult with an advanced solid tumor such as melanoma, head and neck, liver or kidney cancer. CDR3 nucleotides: TGTGCCAGCAGCTTGTACACGGCGGAGGGTAAAGCTTTCTTT. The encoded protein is CASSLYTAEGKAFF. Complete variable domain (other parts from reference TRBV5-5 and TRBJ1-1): DAGVTQSPTHLIKTRGQQVTLRCSPISGHKSVSWYQQVLGQGPQFIFQYYEKEERGRGNFPDRFSARQFPNYSSELNVNALLLGDSALYLCASSLYTAEGKAFFGQGTRLTVV.